The 26 T cell receptor beta chains in this list originate from one sample, sequenced in a study of Ad26.COV2.S vaccination and SARS-CoV-2 variants. Profiling relied on immunoSEQ multiplex PCR, and the TCRdb table lists in-frame clones only, not all of them. The sample consists of approximately 340,000 clones, about 92% of them appearing once. Sample: peripheral blood, taken after recovery from COVID-19. Receptors were obtained from a human donor who had recovered from COVID-19.

The chain is built from TRBV7-9 and TRBJ2-5; D may be TRBD1 or TRBD2 (6 bases each). V was trimmed by 2 bases and J by 4 bases, leaving 11 bases between them. Germline V gene data show CDR1 as SEHNR and CDR2 as FQNEAQ (reference sequence). This CDR3 is 14 amino acids long. The CDR3 here is CASSLPGARETQYF. The DNA of the CDR3 is TGTGCCAGCAGCTTACCGGGGGCCCGAGAGACCCAGTACTTC.

The chain carries TRBV6-6 and TRBJ1-1; D may be TRBD1 (5 bases). Germline values: CDR1 MNHNY, CDR2 SVGAGI (reference sequence). With 0 bases removed from V and 0 bases from J, the gap between germline ends came to 5 bases. The CDR3 has 14 amino acids. CDR3 loop: CASSYSTVNTEAFF. CDR3 bases: TGTGCCAGCAGTTACTCGACAGTGAACACTGAAGCTTTCTTT.

For the CDR3, the DNA is TGTGCCACCAGTGATGGGGGGGCCGGACTAACCACCTACAATGAGCAGTTCTTC. Protein: CATSDGGAGLTTYNEQFF. The V gene is TRBV24-1, the J gene TRBJ2-1, with a tentative D call TRBD2 (7 bases). This CDR3 region has 18 residues. Germline CDR1 reads KGHDR; CDR2 reads SFDVKD. Trimming took off 3 bases at V and 2 bases at J, with 19 bases between the two ends.

The chain couples TRBV6-5 to TRBJ1-6, with a tentative D call TRBD1 (6 bases). In germline, CDR1 is MNHEY, CDR2 SVGAGI. V was shortened by 8 bases and J by 9 bases, with 14 bases between the two germline ends. This CDR3 spans 13 amino acids. CDR3 residues: CASGNREGSPLHF. The CDR3 DNA is TGTGCCAGCGGCAACAGGGAAGGTTCACCCCTCCACTTT.

The chain joins TRBV25-1 to TRBJ1-4; no clear D gene. Germline CDR1 MGHDK, CDR2 SYGVNS. CDR3 length: 13 amino acids. V lost 3 bases, J lost 8 bases, and 10 bases lay in between. The CDR3 here is CASSDGVGEKLFF. The DNA for the CDR3 is TGTGCCAGCAGTGATGGGGTAGGCGAAAAACTGTTTTTT.

The chain is built from TRBV25-1 and TRBJ2-1; TRBD2 matches 10 bases. J gave up 7 bases and V 6 bases, and 6 bases lay outside the gene matches. The CDR3 has 14 amino acids. The germline V gene has CDR1 MGHDK and CDR2 SYGVNS. CDR3 sequence (DNA): TGTGCCAGCAGGGAAGCGGGGGGGCAGAATGAGCAGTTCTTC. Its protein product is CASREAGGQNEQFF.

V and J are TRBV9 and TRBJ2-7; either TRBD1 or TRBD2 may supply D (5 bases each). The CDR3 is 15 residues long. Per germline, CDR1 SGDLS and CDR2 YYNGEE. Trimming left V 4 bases short and J 1 base short, with 15 bases between. The CDR3 protein is CASSLIGEQSYEQYF. DNA for the CDR3: TGTGCCAGCAGCCTGATAGGGGAGCAGTCCTACGAGCAGTACTTC.

This chain joins TRBV9 and TRBJ2-5; no definite D call. This CDR3 comprises 13 residues. Germline CDR1 is SGDLS and CDR2 is YYNGEE. Trimming took off 0 bases at V and 5 bases at J, with 8 bases between the two ends. CDR3 amino acids: CASSVDLEETQYF. In nucleotides, the CDR3 is TGTGCCAGCAGCGTAGATCTAGAGGAGACCCAGTACTTC.

J is TRBJ2-7 and V is TRBV27, with 11 nucleotides matching TRBD2. The trim removed 3 bases at V and 0 bases at J, leaving 13 bases unmatched. The CDR3 is made up of 19 amino acids. Germline values: CDR1 MNHEY, CDR2 SMNVEV (reference sequence). The CDR3 coding sequence is TGTGCCAGCAGTTTTCGGGCTAGCGGGGGGCCGAAAAGCTCCTACGAGCAGTACTTC. This gives the protein CASSFRASGGPKSSYEQYF.

The chain recombines TRBV10-3 with TRBJ2-7; 12 bases agree with TRBD2. Germline CDR1 reads ENHRY; CDR2 reads SYGVKD. After removal of 6 bases from V and 0 bases from J, the junction contained 6 bases not matched to a gene. The CDR3 has 16 amino acids. The CDR3 region is CAIRGLAGSNSYEQYF. The DNA of the CDR3 is TGTGCCATCAGGGGACTAGCGGGTTCTAACTCCTACGAGCAGTACTTC.

CDR3 nucleotides: TGTGCCACCTCGGACAGGGGGCTAGTAGAGGCGGAAAAACTGTTTTTT. It yields the protein CATSDRGLVEAEKLFF. The chain combines TRBV10-3 with TRBJ1-4, with TRBD1 identical over 11 bases. Trimming took 10 bases from V and 8 from J; bases not matched to a gene: 15. Germline CDR1 is ENHRY and CDR2 is SYGVKD. The CDR3 loop spans 16 amino acids.

About this clone itself: At the DNA level, this CDR3 is encoded by other sequences in the same sample as well. The CDR3 bases are TGCGCCAGCAGCCTTGGACAGATTAATGAAAAACTGTTTTTT. It codes for CASSLGQINEKLFF. The chain links TRBV5-1 to TRBJ1-4; D is possibly TRBD1 (6 bases). The germline gives CDR1 SGHRS, CDR2 YFSETQ. The CDR3 loop spans 14 amino acids. V shed 4 bases and J shed 4 bases, with 11 bases lying between them.

The chain combines TRBV5-4 with TRBJ1-2; 9 positions agree with TRBD1. V was pared by 3 bases and J by 5 bases, with 8 bases of the junction left unmatched. CDR1 is SGHNT, CDR2 YYREEE, per germline (reference sequence). CDR3 size: 15 residues. The CDR3 loop reads CASSSSPGTGYGYTF. Here the CDR3 DNA reads TGTGCCAGCAGCTCAAGTCCCGGGACAGGGTATGGCTACACCTTC.

V is TRBV2 and J is TRBJ1-2, with 8 positions matching TRBD1. Germline V lookup: CDR1 SNHLY, CDR2 FYNNEI. The CDR3 consists of 14 residues. V was pared by 6 bases and J by 4 bases, with 7 bases of the junction left unmatched. The CDR3 loop reads CASRSPGTGYGYTF. As DNA, the CDR3 is TGTGCCAGCAGATCCCCCGGGACAGGCTATGGCTACACCTTC.

The chain recombines TRBV18 with TRBJ2-7, with 7 bases lining up with TRBD1. Trimming removed 0 bases from V and 4 bases from J; junction bases left unmatched: 9. The length of the CDR3 is 16 residues. The germline CDR1 and CDR2 sequences are KGHSH and LQKENI. The CDR3 DNA reads TGTGCCAGCTCACCACCAAGGGGGCTGAAGCCTTACGAGCAGTACTTC. Translation: CASSPPRGLKPYEQYF.

V and J are TRBV28 and TRBJ1-2, with no clear D. Germline-derived CDR1 and CDR2 are MDHEN and SYDVKM. The CDR3 has 16 residues. V was pared by 6 bases and J by 1 base, with 18 bases between. In DNA form, the CDR3 reads TGTGCCAGCAGGTCCCCCACCACGCCCCTTAACTATGGCTACACCTTC. Protein: CASRSPTTPLNYGYTF.

The chain joins TRBV6-5 to TRBJ2-6; no clear D. Trimming pared 0 bases from V and 0 bases from J, leaving 3 bases between. This CDR3 spans 15 amino acids. Germline V gene lookup returns CDR1 MNHEY and CDR2 SVGAGI. In nucleotides, the CDR3 is TGTGCCAGCAGTTACTCAGGCTCTGGGGCCAACGTCCTGACTTTC. It encodes CASSYSGSGANVLTF.

The V gene is TRBV7-2, the J gene TRBJ1-1; D is possibly TRBD1 (5 bases). CDR3 length equals 15 residues. CDR1 is SGHTA and CDR2 is FQGNSA in the germline V gene. V was cut by 7 bases and J by 7 bases, with 22 bases left in between. The chain's CDR3 is CASTPWGQGGFEAFF. CDR3 DNA: TGTGCCAGCACCCCGTGGGGCCAAGGCGGGTTTGAAGCTTTCTTT.

V gene TRBV6-2 or TRBV6-3 combines with J gene TRBJ2-7, with D possibly TRBD1 on 7 matching bases. Trimming left V 2 bases short and J 2 bases short, with 13 bases between. The length of the CDR3 is 15 residues. Germline V CDR1 and CDR2: MNHEY, SVGEGT. The CDR3 region is CASSYIARGAYEQYF. The CDR3 bases are TGTGCCAGCAGTTACATAGCCAGGGGGGCCTACGAGCAGTACTTC.

This chain connects TRBV28 to TRBJ1-2; D is perhaps TRBD1 (6 bases). This CDR3 is built from 15 residues. The germline CDR1 and CDR2 sequences are MDHEN and SYDVKM. Trimming shortened V by 5 bases and J by 3 bases, and 16 bases separated the two germline ends. CDR3 sequence reads: CASSPIRWTDYGYTF. CDR3 nucleotides: TGTGCCAGCAGTCCCATTCGATGGACAGACTATGGCTACACCTTC.

This chain connects TRBV14 to TRBJ1-1; no clear D. CDR1 and CDR2 from the germline V gene are SGHDN and FVKESK. This CDR3 comprises 13 residues. Trimming shortened V by 0 bases and J by 3 bases, and 5 bases separated the two germline ends. CDR3 nucleotides: TGTGCCAGCAGCCAAGACTTGGACACTGAAGCTTTCTTT. Its protein product is CASSQDLDTEAFF.

The rearrangement uses TRBV9 and TRBJ2-5, with 7 bases identical to TRBD1. Germline lookup yields CDR1 SGDLS and CDR2 YYNGEE. Trimming cost V 0 bases and J 12 bases; bases outside gene matches: 11. This CDR3 region has 14 residues. CDR3 in DNA: TGTGCCAGCAGCGTAGATGGGCGTGGAGACAGGGAGTACTTC. Translated, it gives CASSVDGRGDREYF.

The chain uses TRBV7-2 and TRBJ2-1, with D unresolved. Germline V gene sequence: CDR1 SGHTA, CDR2 FQGNSA. This CDR3 is built from 11 residues. V was shortened by 1 base and J by 10 bases, with 5 bases between the two germline ends. CDR3 residues: CASSLGSEQFF. CDR3 coding DNA: TGTGCCAGCAGCTTAGGCTCCGAGCAGTTCTTC.

V and J are TRBV11-2 and TRBJ2-4, with 7 bases that match TRBD2. The V segment lost 5 bases and the J segment 10 bases; nucleotides outside the gene matches: 14. The germline V gene has CDR1 SGHAT and CDR2 FQNNGV. This CDR3 is 15 amino acids long. The CDR3 is CASSHRGWGGSIQYF. The CDR3 nucleotides are TGTGCCAGCAGCCATCGGGGATGGGGGGGATCGATTCAGTACTTC. Supplemented by reference TRBV11-2 and TRBJ2-4, the full variable domain reads EAGVAQSPRYKIIEKRQSVAFWCNPISGHATLYWYQQILGQGPKLLIQFQNNGVVDDSQLPKDRFSAERLKGVDSTLKIQPAKLEDSAVYLCASSHRGWGGSIQYFGAGTRLSVL.

The chain employs TRBV12-3 or TRBV12-4 and TRBJ1-1; the D is unclear. The CDR3 totals 13 residues. V lost 7 bases and J lost 1, with 10 bases in between. Here the CDR3 reads CASIHDGNTEAFF. The CDR3 region has the DNA TGTGCCAGCATTCATGACGGGAACACTGAAGCTTTCTTT.

V gene TRBV27 combines with J gene TRBJ2-1; 10 positions match TRBD1. CDR3 size: 15 residues. The ends lost 5 bases at V and 10 bases at J; junction bases unmatched: 11. Looked up from germline, CDR1 is MNHEY and CDR2 is SMNVEV (reference sequence). Written as DNA, the CDR3 is TGTGCCAGCAGTCCGACAGGGGGCTCACCCGGGGAGCAGTTCTTC. Its protein is CASSPTGGSPGEQFF.